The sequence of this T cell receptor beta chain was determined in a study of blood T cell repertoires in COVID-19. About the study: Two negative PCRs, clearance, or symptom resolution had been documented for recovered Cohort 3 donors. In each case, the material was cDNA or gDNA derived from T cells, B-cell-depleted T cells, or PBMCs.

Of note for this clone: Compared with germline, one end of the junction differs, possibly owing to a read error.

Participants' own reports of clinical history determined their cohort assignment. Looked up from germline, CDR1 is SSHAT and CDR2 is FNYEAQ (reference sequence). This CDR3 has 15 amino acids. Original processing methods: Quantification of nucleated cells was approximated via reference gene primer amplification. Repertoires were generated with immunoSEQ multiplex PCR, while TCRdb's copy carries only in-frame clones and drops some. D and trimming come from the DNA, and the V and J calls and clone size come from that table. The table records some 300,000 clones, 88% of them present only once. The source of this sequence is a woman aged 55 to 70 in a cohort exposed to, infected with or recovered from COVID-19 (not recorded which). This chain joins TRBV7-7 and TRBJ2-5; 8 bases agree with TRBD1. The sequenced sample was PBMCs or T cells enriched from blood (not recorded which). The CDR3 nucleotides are TGTGCTAGCAGCTCCGGACAGGGAATGGTGGAGACCCAGTACTTC. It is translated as CASSSGQGMVETQYF.